The next 2 T cell receptor beta chains were all read from a single sample in a study of T-cell reconstitution after alpha-beta-depleted transplantation in children. Construction of the TCRbeta library involved unique molecular identifiers. A single record per CDR3 protein comes from TCRdb applying MiXCR to the PCR reads. The table lists 750,000 to 950,000 distinct CDR3 sequences, approximately 15% of them singletons. This material consisted of PBMCs, mostly from graft donor cells, taken 360 days after TCRalphabeta/CD19-depleted stem cell transplant. The origin of the receptors is a male patient younger than 18 who had a stem cell transplant for acute lymphoblastic leukemia, so the T cells may come from the graft donor.

This clonotype was seen many times. The gene calls are TRBV5-1 and TRBJ2-7; 7 bases fit TRBD2. The V segment lost 0 bases and the J segment 4 bases; nucleotides outside the gene matches: 10. The germline V gene has CDR1 SGHRS and CDR2 YFSETQ. CDR3 length equals 16 residues. For the CDR3, the DNA is TGCGCCAGCAGCTTGGTATCAGCGGGGCCCTCATACGAGCAGTACTTC. It yields the protein CASSLVSAGPSYEQYF.

There are a few counts of this clonotype. J is TRBJ2-1 and V is TRBV6-5; 9 bases map to TRBD2. Germline CDR1 and CDR2: MNHEY and SVGAGI. The CDR3 totals 11 residues. V gave up 5 bases and J gave up 16 bases; unmatched junction bases: 6. CDR3 region: CASSERLAVFF. CDR3 in DNA: TGTGCCAGCAGTGAAAGACTAGCGGTATTCTTC.